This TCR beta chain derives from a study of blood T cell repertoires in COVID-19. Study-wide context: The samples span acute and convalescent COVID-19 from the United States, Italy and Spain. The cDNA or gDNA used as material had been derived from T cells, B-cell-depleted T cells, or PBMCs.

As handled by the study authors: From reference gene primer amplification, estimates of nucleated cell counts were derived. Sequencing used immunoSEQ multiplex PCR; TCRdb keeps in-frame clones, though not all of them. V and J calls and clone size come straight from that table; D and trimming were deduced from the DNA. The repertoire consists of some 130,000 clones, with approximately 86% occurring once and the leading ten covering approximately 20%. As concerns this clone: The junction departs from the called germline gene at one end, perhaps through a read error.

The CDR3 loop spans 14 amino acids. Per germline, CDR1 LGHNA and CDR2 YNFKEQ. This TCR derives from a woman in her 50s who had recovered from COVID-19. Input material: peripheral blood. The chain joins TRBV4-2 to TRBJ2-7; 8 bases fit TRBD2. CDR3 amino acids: CASRQAGDRYEQYF. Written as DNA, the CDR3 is TGTGCCAGCAGGCAAGCGGGAGATCGGTACGAGCAGTACTTC.